This T cell receptor (beta chain) was found in a study of vaccination and CD4 T cells after COVID-19. Study in general: The control cultures got either a CEFX pool, an HIV-1 Nef pool, or no peptide at all.

The Oncomine TCR Beta short-read assay was applied to DNA of cultured CD4+ T cells. DNA came from CD4+ T cells after culture. TCRdb reprocessed the PCR reads via MiXCR and lists one record per CDR3 protein. Of about 10,000 distinct CDR3 sequences listed, around 30% are singletons. The sample's treatment: roughly ten-day PBMC culture with coronavirus spike peptide pools or control peptides (ViraFEST assay). Germline V gives CDR1 SGHAT, CDR2 FQNNGV. This CDR3 contains 15 residues. V shed 3 bases and J 5 bases; nucleotides not matched to a gene: 4. Regarding this clonotype: The antigen remains unidentified.

This chain connects TRBV11-2 to TRBJ2-1; 10 positions agree with TRBD2. The origin of this receptor is a human donor who had recovered from COVID-19. The material sequenced was CD4+ T cells from blood, cultured in vitro, taken after SARS-CoV-2 vaccination. The CDR3 DNA reads as TGTGCCAGCAGCTTTAGCGGGAGGAGGGACAATGAGCAGTTCTTC. Its translation is CASSFSGRRDNEQFF.